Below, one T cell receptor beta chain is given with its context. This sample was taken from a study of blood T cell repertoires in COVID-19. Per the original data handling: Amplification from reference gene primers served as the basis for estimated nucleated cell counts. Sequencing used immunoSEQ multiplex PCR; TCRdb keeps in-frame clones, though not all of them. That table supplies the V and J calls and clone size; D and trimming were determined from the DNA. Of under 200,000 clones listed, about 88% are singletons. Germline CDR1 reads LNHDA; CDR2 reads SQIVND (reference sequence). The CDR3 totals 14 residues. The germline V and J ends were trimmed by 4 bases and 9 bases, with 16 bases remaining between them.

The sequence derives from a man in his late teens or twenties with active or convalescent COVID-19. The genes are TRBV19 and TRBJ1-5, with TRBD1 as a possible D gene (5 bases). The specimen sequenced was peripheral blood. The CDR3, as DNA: TGTGCCAGTAGTACACTCAGACCGGGGGGGCCCCAGCATTTT. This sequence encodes CASSTLRPGGPQHF.